This T cell receptor (beta chain) was recorded in a study of beta chain features in type 1 diabetes. Study as a whole: Age, gender and cell yields were alike across patients and healthy donors.

V was pared by 2 bases and J by 5 bases, with 9 bases between. This CDR3 contains 13 residues. Germline CDR1 SGHTA, CDR2 FQGNSA. Naive, central memory, regulatory and stem cell-like memory cells within the CD4+ compartment were sorted using CD45RO/CCR7/CD25/CD127/CD95/CD27. All of the isolated RNA was reverse transcribed, so expressed TCRB transcripts were sequenced. Profiling relied on immunoSEQ multiplex PCR, and the TCRdb table lists in-frame clones only, not all of them. The data hold 200,000 to 250,000 clones, with under 13% observed a single time. The chain carries TRBV7-2 and TRBJ1-1; no reliable D call. Sequencing was carried out using central memory CD4+ T cells from blood. The receptor was isolated from a man between 18 and 29 years old in good health. The CDR3 is CASSLFRSTEAFF. The CDR3 DNA is TGTGCCAGCAGCTTATTTCGGTCGACTGAAGCTTTCTTT.